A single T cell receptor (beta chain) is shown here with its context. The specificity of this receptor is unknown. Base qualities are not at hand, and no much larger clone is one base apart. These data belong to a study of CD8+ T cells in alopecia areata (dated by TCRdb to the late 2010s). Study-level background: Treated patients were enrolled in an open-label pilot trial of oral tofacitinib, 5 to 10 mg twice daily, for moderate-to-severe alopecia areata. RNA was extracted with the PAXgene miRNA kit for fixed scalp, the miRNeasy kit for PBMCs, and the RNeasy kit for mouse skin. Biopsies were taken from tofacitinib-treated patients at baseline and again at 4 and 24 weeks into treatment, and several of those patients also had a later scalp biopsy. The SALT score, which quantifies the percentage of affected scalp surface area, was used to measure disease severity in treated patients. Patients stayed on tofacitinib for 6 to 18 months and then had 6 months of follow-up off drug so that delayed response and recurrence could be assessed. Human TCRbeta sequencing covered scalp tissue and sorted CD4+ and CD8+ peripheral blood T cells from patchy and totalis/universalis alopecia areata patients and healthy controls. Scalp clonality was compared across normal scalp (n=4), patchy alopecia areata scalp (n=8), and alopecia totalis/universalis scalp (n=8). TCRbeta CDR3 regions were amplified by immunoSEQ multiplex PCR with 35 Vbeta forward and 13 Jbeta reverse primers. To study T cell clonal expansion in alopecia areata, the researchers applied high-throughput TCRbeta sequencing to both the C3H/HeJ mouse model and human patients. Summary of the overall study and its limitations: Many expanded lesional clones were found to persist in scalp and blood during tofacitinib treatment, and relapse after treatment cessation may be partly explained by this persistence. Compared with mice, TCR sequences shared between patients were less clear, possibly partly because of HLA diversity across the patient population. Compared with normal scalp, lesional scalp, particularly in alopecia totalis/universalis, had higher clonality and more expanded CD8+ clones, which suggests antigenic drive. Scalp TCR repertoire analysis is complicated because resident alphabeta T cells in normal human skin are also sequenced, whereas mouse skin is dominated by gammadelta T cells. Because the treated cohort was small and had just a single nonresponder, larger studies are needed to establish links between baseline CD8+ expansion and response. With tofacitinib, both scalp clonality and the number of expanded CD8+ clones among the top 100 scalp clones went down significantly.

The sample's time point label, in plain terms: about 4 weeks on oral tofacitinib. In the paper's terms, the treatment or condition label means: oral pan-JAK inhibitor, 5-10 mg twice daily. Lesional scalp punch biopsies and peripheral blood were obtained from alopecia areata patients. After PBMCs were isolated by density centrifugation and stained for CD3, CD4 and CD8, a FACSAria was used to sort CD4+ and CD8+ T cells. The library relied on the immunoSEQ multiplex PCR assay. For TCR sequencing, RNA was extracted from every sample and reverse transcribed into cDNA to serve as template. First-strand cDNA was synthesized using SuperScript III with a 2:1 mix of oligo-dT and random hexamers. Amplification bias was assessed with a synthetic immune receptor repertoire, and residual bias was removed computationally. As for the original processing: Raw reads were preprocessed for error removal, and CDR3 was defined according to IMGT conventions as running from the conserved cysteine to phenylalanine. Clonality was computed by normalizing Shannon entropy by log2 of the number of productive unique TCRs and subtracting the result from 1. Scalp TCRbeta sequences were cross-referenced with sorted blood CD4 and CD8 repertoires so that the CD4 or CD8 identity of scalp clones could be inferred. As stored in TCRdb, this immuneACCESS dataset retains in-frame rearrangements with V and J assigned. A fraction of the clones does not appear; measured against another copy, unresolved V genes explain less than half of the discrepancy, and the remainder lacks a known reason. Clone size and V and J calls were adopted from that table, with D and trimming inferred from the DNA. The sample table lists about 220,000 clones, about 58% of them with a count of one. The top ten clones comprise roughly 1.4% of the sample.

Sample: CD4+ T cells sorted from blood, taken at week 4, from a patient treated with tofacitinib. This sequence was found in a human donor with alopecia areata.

The DNA reads TGTGCCAGCAGCTCACAGGGAACTAATGGCTACACCTTC. This codes for CASSSQGTNGYTF. The chain is made from TRBV7-3 and TRBJ1-2; D gene: possibly TRBD1, on 6 matching bases. Based on the germline V gene, the CDR1 and CDR2 sequences are SGHTA and FQGTGA. V and J are truncated by 4 bases and 6 bases respectively, leaving an intervening sequence of 12 bases. The CDR3 covers 13 residues, taking in both the cysteine and the phenylalanine. This entry keeps only the CDR3 DNA: 39 bases, framed from base 1.